Below are 23 T cell receptor beta chains sequenced from a single sample in a study of blood T cell repertoires in COVID-19 (dated by TCRdb to the early 2020s). Library preparation employed the immunoSEQ multiplex PCR assay. TCRdb obtained this table from immuneACCESS and retained in-frame rearrangements with V and J assigned. These tables miss some clones; where compared with another copy, unresolved V genes account for less than half of the shortfall, and the remainder is unexplained. The sample table contains about 170,000 clones; only one count was recorded for about four fifths of them. Around 2% of the sample goes to the ten largest clones. Source material: peripheral blood. Receptor source: a woman of 80 years or more with acute or convalescent COVID-19.

The chain carries TRBV19 and TRBJ1-5; 9 bases map to TRBD1. The germline CDR1 and CDR2 sequences are LNHDA and SQIVND (reference sequence). V gave up 4 bases and J gave up 7 bases; unmatched junction bases: 5. This CDR3 spans 14 amino acids. The DNA for the CDR3 is TGTGCCAGTAGTAAGGGACAGGGAGAACAGCCCCAGCATTTT. Its translation: CASSKGQGEQPQHF.

DNA for the CDR3: TGTGCCAGCAGCCACGGGACAGGGTTTGGTGAGCAGTTCTTC. This codes for CASSHGTGFGEQFF. The chain has TRBV11-1 and TRBJ2-1, with TRBD1 matching 9 bases. Germline CDR1 is SGHAT and CDR2 is FQDESV (reference sequence). This CDR3 region has 14 residues. V lost 5 bases to trimming and J lost 9 bases; unmatched junction nucleotides: 8.

This chain uses TRBV10-3 with TRBJ2-2, with 7 positions matching TRBD2. Per the germline V gene, CDR1 is ENHRY and CDR2 is SYGVKD. Trimming removed 4 bases from V and 6 bases from J; junction bases left unmatched: 8. CDR3 size: 15 residues. The CDR3, as DNA: TGTGCCATCAGTGGTACTAGCGATCACGCCGGGGAGCTGTTTTTT. This sequence encodes CAISGTSDHAGELFF.

The chain employs TRBV5-4 and TRBJ1-6; 7 bases agree with TRBD1. J gave up 10 bases and V 4 bases, and 8 bases lay outside the gene matches. The CDR3 length is 14 residues. CDR1 is SGHNT and CDR2 is YYREEE in the germline V gene (reference sequence). CDR3 residues: CASSQTGLGSPLHF. Written as DNA, the CDR3 is TGTGCCAGCAGCCAGACAGGGTTGGGGTCACCCCTCCACTTT.

The V gene is TRBV10-2, the J gene TRBJ2-5; 10 bases agree with TRBD2. CDR3 length equals 15 residues. Germline CDR1 and CDR2: WSHSY and SAAADI. The trim removed 2 bases at V and 5 bases at J, leaving 5 bases unmatched. DNA for the CDR3: TGCGCCAGCAGTGAGAGCGGGAGGGCCGCGGAGACCCAGTACTTC. The encoded protein is CASSESGRAAETQYF.

The genes are TRBV6-2 or TRBV6-3 and TRBJ2-6, with a weak D call TRBD1 (7 bases). The CDR3 runs to 17 residues. Trimming took 0 bases from V and 2 from J, leaving 11 bases between them. Germline V gene data show CDR1 as MNHEY and CDR2 as SVGEGT. The CDR3 spells CASSYSAGGPGANVLTF. Here the CDR3 DNA reads TGTGCCAGCAGTTACTCGGCAGGGGGGCCTGGGGCCAACGTCCTGACTTTC.

The sample holds a few counts of this clone. V is TRBV5-1 and J is TRBJ2-2, with 10 bases lining up with TRBD2. J lost 5 bases, V lost 3 bases, and 7 bases had no gene match. Germline-derived CDR1 and CDR2 are SGHRS and YFSETQ. The CDR3 is 16 residues long. DNA of the CDR3: TGCGCCAGCAGCTCCGCTAGCGGGAGCGGGACCGGGGAGCTGTTTTTT. Translating gives CASSSASGSGTGELFF.

V usage is TRBV9 and J usage is TRBJ2-2; TRBD2 agrees at 7 bases. The CDR3 is 15 amino acids. Germline CDR1 reads SGDLS; CDR2 reads YYNGEE. V gave up 4 bases and J gave up 4 bases; unmatched junction bases: 7. In DNA, the CDR3 is TGTGCCAGCAGCCAGGGAGGGACCCCCACCGGGGAGCTGTTTTTT. As protein: CASSQGGTPTGELFF.

As DNA, the CDR3 is TGTGCCACCAGCGCGGGAGCCCAAGAGACCCAGTACTTC. As protein: CATSAGAQETQYF. V usage is TRBV15 and J usage is TRBJ2-5; 7 nucleotides align to TRBD2. Per the germline V gene, CDR1 is LNHNV and CDR2 is YYDKDF (reference sequence). Losses at the gene ends were 5 bases for V and 1 base for J; bases not matched to a gene: 1. The CDR3 consists of 13 residues.

The CDR3 region has the DNA TGTGCCACCATCGACGGACTGCTGGGGGGCTACACCTTC. This encodes CATIDGLLGGYTF. The chain uses TRBV28 and TRBJ1-2; D remains unclear. The germline V gene has CDR1 MDHEN and CDR2 SYDVKM. V lost 10 bases, J lost 8 bases, and 20 bases lay in between. This CDR3 is built from 13 residues.

V usage is TRBV5-5 and J usage is TRBJ1-2; 9 bases align to TRBD1. The CDR3 is 15 residues long. Germline assignment: CDR1 SGHKS and CDR2 YYEKEE (reference sequence). The V and J ends lost 3 bases and 3 bases, in that order; junction bases with no gene match: 6. The CDR3 nucleotides read TGTGCCAGCAGCTGGACCCGACAGGGGGACTATGGCTACACCTTC. It yields the protein CASSWTRQGDYGYTF.

The V and J genes are TRBV5-4 and TRBJ1-2; the D gene is possibly TRBD1 (6 bases). The V end was cut by 1 base, the J end by 5 bases, with 15 bases between. CDR3 size: 15 residues. Germline values: CDR1 SGHNT, CDR2 YYREEE (reference sequence). CDR3 sequence reads: CASSLSRGLGYGYTF. For the CDR3, the DNA is TGTGCCAGCAGCTTGTCTAGGGGGTTGGGGTATGGCTACACCTTC.

V is TRBV5-4 and J is TRBJ2-3, with D possibly being TRBD2 (6 bases). The ends were cut back, 4 bases at V and 1 base at J, with 13 bases in the middle. This CDR3 has 15 residues. Germline-derived CDR1 and CDR2 are SGHNT and YYREEE (reference sequence). The CDR3 protein is CASSGRLVGTDTQYF. The CDR3 coding sequence is TGTGCCAGCAGCGGTCGACTAGTTGGCACAGATACGCAGTATTTT.

This clone turned up a few times. J is TRBJ2-7 and V is TRBV10-3; 8 bases align to TRBD1. This CDR3 is 14 amino acids long. Germline values: CDR1 ENHRY, CDR2 SYGVKD. The trim removed 6 bases at V and 4 bases at J, leaving 8 bases unmatched. The CDR3 DNA sequence: TGTGCCATCAGGGACGACAGGGGCCAATACGAGCAGTACTTC. Translated, it gives CAIRDDRGQYEQYF.

The gene calls are TRBV20-1 and TRBJ2-5, with D tentatively TRBD2 (6 bases). The CDR3 spans 13 residues. Germline loops: CDR1 DFQATT, CDR2 SNEGSKA (reference sequence). Deletions cut 3 bases from V and 5 bases from J, with 13 bases between. CDR3 sequence reads: CSASRGGKETQYF. As DNA, the CDR3 is TGCAGTGCTAGTCGGGGCGGGAAGGAGACCCAGTACTTC.

This clone has more than one count but fewer than ten. V usage is TRBV2 and J usage is TRBJ2-7; no clear D. This CDR3 is 11 amino acids long. Germline V gene data show CDR1 as SNHLY and CDR2 as FYNNEI. V was trimmed by 2 bases and J by 3 bases, leaving 2 bases between them. The CDR3 protein is CASSELYEQYF. The CDR3 bases are TGTGCCAGCAGTGAACTCTACGAGCAGTACTTC.

This chain connects TRBV3-1 (or the pseudogene TRBV3-2) to TRBJ2-2; no firm D call. CDR1 and CDR2 from the germline V gene are LGHDT and YNNKEL (reference sequence). The CDR3 runs 14 residues. Trimming cost V 0 bases and J 6 bases, with 8 bases left between them. The DNA for the CDR3 is TGTGCCAGCAGCCAAGAACGCGTTTCCGGGGAGCTGTTTTTT. This translates into CASSQERVSGELFF.

The chain's CDR3 is CASSPLRLYRPETQYF. The CDR3 region has the DNA TGTGCCAGCAGTCCACTGAGACTGTACCGGCCAGAGACCCAGTACTTC. This sequence joins TRBV28 and TRBJ2-5; D call uncertain. The CDR3 runs to 16 residues. CDR1 and CDR2 (germline): MDHEN, SYDVKM. V was clipped by 5 bases and J by 4 bases, with 20 bases between them.

In its sample, this clone was seen a few times. J is TRBJ1-5 and V is TRBV12-3 or TRBV12-4, with unresolved D. The CDR3 has 13 amino acids. Trimming removed 1 base from V and 6 bases from J, with 7 bases in between. In DNA, the CDR3 is TGTGCCAGCAGTTTAGGGGCCGGTCAGCCCCAGCATTTT. Encoded protein: CASSLGAGQPQHF.

The rearrangement uses TRBV19 and TRBJ2-1; TRBD1 is a possible D gene (7 bases). In germline, CDR1 is LNHDA, CDR2 SQIVND (reference sequence). The CDR3 extends over 12 amino acids. The V end lost 4 bases, the J end lost 9 bases, and 10 bases lay between the germline ends. DNA for the CDR3: TGTGCCAGTAGTAACCAGGGGGGTGAGCAGTTCTTC. This sequence encodes CASSNQGGEQFF.

The chain combines TRBV7-9 with TRBJ1-2; TRBD1 might be the D (5 bases). With 0 bases removed from V and 5 bases from J, the gap between germline ends came to 10 bases. The CDR3 is 14 residues long. Germline V gene sequence: CDR1 SEHNR, CDR2 FQNEAQ (reference sequence). CDR3 region: CASSLARQGYGYTF. The CDR3 DNA reads TGTGCCAGCAGCTTAGCGCGGCAGGGTTATGGCTACACCTTC.

The CDR3 DNA sequence: TGTGCCAGCAGCTTAGACACTATTCCCCCCAACAGGGTCAATTCACCCCTCCACTTT. It yields the protein CASSLDTIPPNRVNSPLHF. The chain is built from TRBV11-3 and TRBJ1-6, with a weak D call TRBD1 (6 bases). This CDR3 has 19 residues. Trimming shortened V by 0 bases and J by 7 bases, and 22 bases separated the two germline ends. CDR1 SGHNT and CDR2 YENEEA come from the germline V gene.

This chain uses TRBV9 with TRBJ1-6; tentative D call: TRBD1 (6 bases). Per germline, CDR1 SGDLS and CDR2 YYNGEE. The length of the CDR3 is 13 residues. V lost 2 bases and J 9 bases, leaving 9 bases between the germline ends. CDR3 sequence: CASSVQGSSPLHF. The CDR3 DNA reads TGTGCCAGCAGCGTTCAGGGGAGTTCACCCCTCCACTTT.